This entry lists 30 T cell receptor beta chains sequenced from one sample in a study of cytomegalovirus exposure and HLA in healthy donors. Vbeta (60) and Jbeta (13) primers were used in the PCR. Libraries were prepared by immunoSEQ multiplex PCR; TCRdb keeps only in-frame clonotypes and omits some of them. Here the sample spans 150,000 to 200,000 clones, roughly 90% being singletons. Sequencing used PBMCs. The receptors shown here come from a girl under three years old in good health and CMV-seronegative.

V usage is TRBV10-3 and J usage is TRBJ2-7, with 11 bases lining up with TRBD2. This CDR3 is built from 12 residues. The V and J ends lost 10 bases and 2 bases, in that order; junction bases with no gene match: 1. Germline CDR1 reads ENHRY; CDR2 reads SYGVKD. Here the CDR3 reads CATSGGTYEQYF. CDR3 sequence (DNA): TGTGCCACTAGCGGGGGGACCTACGAGCAGTACTTC.

The chain recombines TRBV7-3 with TRBJ2-2; 13 positions match TRBD2. Germline loops: CDR1 SGHTA, CDR2 FQGTGA. V shed 4 bases, J shed 5 bases, and the junction held 1 base outside the gene matches. The CDR3 covers 15 residues. Here the CDR3 reads CASSSGLAGTGELFF. Here the CDR3 DNA reads TGTGCCAGCAGCTCGGGACTAGCGGGGACCGGGGAGCTGTTTTTT.

The rearrangement uses TRBV9 and TRBJ2-7, with 11 bases identical to TRBD1. CDR1 SGDLS and CDR2 YYNGEE come from the germline V gene. This CDR3 spans 14 amino acids. V gave up 5 bases and J gave up 5 bases; unmatched junction bases: 6. CDR3 nucleotide sequence: TGTGCCAGCAGTCCGGGACAGGGGGGAGACGAGCAGTACTTC. This sequence encodes CASSPGQGGDEQYF.

This clone has a single count. The chain recombines TRBV6-5 with TRBJ2-3, with a tentative D call TRBD1 (5 bases). V lost 5 bases to trimming and J lost 4 bases, with 7 bases between them. Germline V gene lookup returns CDR1 MNHEY and CDR2 SVGAGI. This CDR3 contains 12 residues. DNA for the CDR3: TGTGCCAGCAGTGCAGGGTCAGATACGCAGTATTTT. As protein: CASSAGSDTQYF.

The CDR3 here is CASSKEGGNNQPQHF. CDR3 nucleotides: TGTGCCAGCTCAAAAGAAGGGGGAAACAATCAGCCCCAGCATTTT. The V gene is TRBV6-6, the J gene TRBJ1-5, with a weak D call TRBD1 (6 bases). V gave up 8 bases and J gave up 3 bases, with 17 bases separating them. The CDR3 contains 15 residues. CDR1 MNHNY and CDR2 SVGAGI come from the germline V gene (reference sequence).

This clone came up a few times. The chain links TRBV19 to TRBJ2-7; 11 nucleotides match TRBD2. The CDR3 is 13 residues long. Germline loops: CDR1 LNHDA, CDR2 SQIVND (reference sequence). V gave up 10 bases and J gave up 5 bases; unmatched junction bases: 7. The CDR3 reads CATELAGAHEQYF. CDR3 coding DNA: TGTGCCACCGAACTAGCGGGAGCCCACGAGCAGTACTTC.

The chain is built from TRBV5-1 and TRBJ2-5; D is uncertain. The V end was cut by 4 bases, the J end by 2 bases, with 6 bases between. The V gene's germline CDR1 is SGHRS and CDR2 YFSETQ. The CDR3 is 12 residues long. The chain's CDR3 is CASSRLQETQYF. The CDR3 nucleotides are TGCGCCAGCAGCCGACTGCAAGAGACCCAGTACTTC.

CDR3 amino acids: CASSPRDSSNSPLHF. As DNA, the CDR3 is TGTGCCAGCTCACCACGGGACAGCTCTAATTCACCCCTCCACTTT. The chain links TRBV18 to TRBJ1-6; 7 bases agree with TRBD1. J lost 6 bases, V lost 1 base, and 3 bases had no gene match. Per the germline V gene, CDR1 is KGHSH and CDR2 is LQKENI. The CDR3 has 15 amino acids.

The chain employs TRBV2 and TRBJ2-1; D uncertain. The germline CDR1 and CDR2 sequences are SNHLY and FYNNEI. The CDR3 has 13 residues. The V gene lost 0 bases and the J gene lost 6 bases, with 6 bases spanning the gap. Here the CDR3 DNA reads TGTGCCAGCAGTGAAGCGGCTTTCAATGAGCAGTTCTTC. It encodes CASSEAAFNEQFF. Full variable domain (outside the CDR3, taken from reference TRBV2 and TRBJ2-1): EPEVTQTPSHQVTQMGQEVILRCVPISNHLYFYWYRQILGQKVEFLVSFYNNEISEKSEIFDDQFSVERPDGSNFTLKIRSTKLEDSAMYFCASSEAAFNEQFFGPGTRLTVL.

The V gene is TRBV4-1, the J gene TRBJ2-5; a weak D match, TRBD1 (7 bases). Germline CDR1 MGHRA, CDR2 YSYEKL. CDR3 length: 17 residues. V was pared by 4 bases and J by 3 bases, with 21 bases between. The CDR3 region is CASSPGKGARGEETQYF. CDR3 DNA: TGCGCCAGCAGCCCGGGGAAGGGGGCGCGCGGGGAAGAGACCCAGTACTTC.

The rearrangement joins TRBV27 to TRBJ2-5, with 9 bases fitting TRBD1. V dropped 1 base and J dropped 7; count of bases not matched to a gene: 10. Germline CDR1 is MNHEY and CDR2 is SMNVEV (reference sequence). The CDR3 loop spans 16 amino acids. The CDR3 spells CASSLYTGGAGGTQYF. The CDR3 region has the DNA TGTGCCAGCAGTTTATATACAGGGGGCGCGGGCGGGACCCAGTACTTC.

The chain carries TRBV29-1 and TRBJ2-7; D call uncertain. The CDR3 spans 12 residues. In germline, CDR1 is SQVTM, CDR2 ANQGSEA. The V gene lost 6 bases and the J gene lost 1 base, with 10 bases spanning the gap. The CDR3 spells CSVVAESYEQYF. DNA for the CDR3: TGCAGCGTCGTCGCGGAGTCCTACGAGCAGTACTTC.

This chain connects TRBV4-1 to TRBJ2-5; the D gene is possibly TRBD1 (5 bases). This CDR3 spans 16 amino acids. Trimming took 4 bases from V and 1 from J, leaving 16 bases between them. Germline V lookup: CDR1 MGHRA, CDR2 YSYEKL. The CDR3 here is CASSPNSDTPQETQYF. DNA for the CDR3: TGCGCCAGCAGCCCCAATTCGGACACCCCCCAAGAGACCCAGTACTTC.

The rearrangement links TRBV30 to TRBJ1-1; possibly TRBD1 for D (5 bases). CDR3 length equals 14 residues. Deletions cut 4 bases from V and 5 bases from J, with 17 bases between. Germline CDR1 and CDR2: GTSNPN and SVGIG (reference sequence). Written as DNA, the CDR3 is TGTGCCTGGATCCCGCAGGGTGTATGGACTGAAGCTTTCTTT. This encodes CAWIPQGVWTEAFF.

The chain has TRBV5-1 and TRBJ2-1, with 7 bases lining up with TRBD1. The CDR3 totals 13 residues. The junction had 4 bases not matched to a gene; V was cut back by 4 bases and J by 6 bases. The germline V gene encodes CDR1 SGHRS and CDR2 YFSETQ. CDR3 in amino acids: CASSESGGNEQFF. The CDR3 coding sequence is TGCGCCAGCAGCGAGTCAGGGGGCAATGAGCAGTTCTTC.

This clone was seen only once. The gene calls are TRBV29-1 and TRBJ2-7; TRBD1 might be the D (6 bases). This CDR3 comprises 13 residues. Trimming shortened V by 5 bases and J by 2 bases, and 13 bases separated the two germline ends. Looked up from germline, CDR1 is SQVTM and CDR2 is ANQGSEA. For the CDR3, the DNA is TGCAGCGTTCCGGGACATAGACCCTACGAGCAGTACTTC. As protein: CSVPGHRPYEQYF.

This clone has only one observation. V usage is TRBV4-1 and J usage is TRBJ1-3; TRBD1 might be the D (5 bases). Germline-derived CDR1 and CDR2 are MGHRA and YSYEKL. CDR3 length: 15 residues. Trimming pared 0 bases from V and 0 bases from J, leaving 6 bases between. The CDR3 coding sequence is TGCGCCAGCAGCCAAGACACAGGCTCTGGAAACACCATATATTTT. Protein: CASSQDTGSGNTIYF.

The chain couples TRBV2 to TRBJ1-2, with TRBD1 matching over 10 bases. Germline values: CDR1 SNHLY, CDR2 FYNNEI. CDR3 size: 16 residues. The J segment lost 2 bases and the V segment lost 9 bases, leaving 12 bases of the junction unmatched. CDR3 residues: CASRTGTGVLNYGYTF. CDR3 coding DNA: TGTGCCAGTAGAACCGGGACAGGGGTCCTAAACTATGGCTACACCTTC.

V and J are TRBV13 and TRBJ2-7; weak D call: TRBD2 (5 bases). The CDR3 totals 13 residues. Germline assignment: CDR1 PRHDT and CDR2 FYEKMQ (reference sequence). V lost 5 bases and J lost 2, with 10 bases in between. CDR3 protein: CASSGTTTYEQYF. The CDR3, as DNA: TGTGCCAGCAGCGGAACGACTACCTACGAGCAGTACTTC.

V is TRBV11-2 and J is TRBJ2-7; the D is unclear. Germline V gives CDR1 SGHAT, CDR2 FQNNGV. This CDR3 comprises 11 residues. V was shortened by 4 bases and J by 3 bases, with 4 bases between the two germline ends. The CDR3, as DNA: TGTGCCAGCAGCTCAGTCTACGAGCAGTACTTC. Translation gives CASSSVYEQYF. The complete variable domain, with remaining parts taken from reference TRBV11-2 and TRBJ2-7, reads EAGVAQSPRYKIIEKRQSVAFWCNPISGHATLYWYQQILGQGPKLLIQFQNNGVVDDSQLPKDRFSAERLKGVDSTLKIQPAKLEDSAVYLCASSSVYEQYFGPGTRLTVT.

V and J are TRBV7-9 and TRBJ2-7; unclear D gene. The CDR3 is 15 amino acids. CDR1 and CDR2 (germline): SEHNR, FQNEAQ (reference sequence). Trimming took 0 bases from V and 2 from J, leaving 11 bases between them. CDR3 coding DNA: TGTGCCAGCAGCTTAGCGGTAGCCCGAACCTACGAGCAGTACTTC. Its protein product is CASSLAVARTYEQYF.

The V gene is TRBV5-5, the J gene TRBJ1-5; D perhaps matches TRBD1 (5 bases). Germline CDR1 is SGHKS and CDR2 is YYEKEE (reference sequence). The CDR3 contains 14 residues. Between the trimmed V and J ends, which lost 7 bases and 0 bases, there was a span of 11 bases. The CDR3: CASDRDLSNQPQHF. In nucleotides, the CDR3 is TGTGCCAGCGACAGAGACCTTAGCAATCAGCCCCAGCATTTT.

CDR3 residues: CAWSVGGADNSPLHF. Here the CDR3 DNA reads TGTGCCTGGAGTGTAGGGGGCGCCGATAATTCACCCCTCCACTTT. V usage is TRBV30 and J usage is TRBJ1-6, with 7 bases that match TRBD1. Germline V gene sequence: CDR1 GTSNPN, CDR2 SVGIG (reference sequence). This CDR3 has 15 residues. V lost 0 bases to trimming and J lost 5 bases; unmatched junction nucleotides: 4.

As DNA, the CDR3 is TGCAGCGTTGAGGGACTAGTCACAGATACGCAGTATTTT. Translation: CSVEGLVTDTQYF. The rearrangement links TRBV29-1 to TRBJ2-3, with 8 bases matching TRBD2. There are 13 residues in the CDR3. Germline-derived CDR1 and CDR2 are SQVTM and ANQGSEA. The ends lost 3 bases at V and 2 bases at J; junction bases unmatched: 1.

The CDR3 here is CASSPYEREGDEQYF. In DNA form, the CDR3 reads TGTGCCAGCAGTCCGTATGAGCGGGAGGGCGACGAGCAGTACTTC. This chain uses TRBV6-5 with TRBJ2-7; TRBD2 matches 10 bases. This CDR3 region has 15 residues. The germline CDR1 and CDR2 sequences are MNHEY and SVGAGI. Losses at the gene ends were 5 bases for V and 5 bases for J; bases not matched to a gene: 9.

The sample holds one count of this clone. The rearrangement joins TRBV6-1 to TRBJ2-5, with D maybe TRBD2 (6 bases). The germline gives CDR1 MNHNS, CDR2 SASEGT. V lost 8 bases and J 2 bases, leaving 15 bases between the germline ends. The CDR3 is made up of 14 amino acids. CDR3 sequence: CASGGGPNQETQYF. The DNA for the CDR3 is TGTGCCAGCGGAGGAGGGCCGAATCAAGAGACCCAGTACTTC.

This chain connects TRBV2 to TRBJ2-6, with 7 positions matching TRBD2. J lost 0 bases, V lost 1 base, and 6 bases had no gene match. Germline CDR1 SNHLY, CDR2 FYNNEI. This CDR3 spans 18 amino acids. The CDR3 loop reads CASSEVSGIISGANVLTF. As DNA, the CDR3 is TGTGCCAGCAGTGAAGTGAGCGGGATTATCTCTGGGGCCAACGTCCTGACTTTC.

This clone was seen just once. This chain uses TRBV9 with TRBJ2-1; 7 bases align to TRBD1. The V and J ends lost 1 base and 4 bases, in that order; junction bases with no gene match: 5. CDR3 length: 15 residues. Per the germline V gene, CDR1 is SGDLS and CDR2 is YYNGEE. For the CDR3, the DNA is TGTGCCAGCAGCGTAACAGGGGATCGGTACAATGAGCAGTTCTTC. Translated: CASSVTGDRYNEQFF.

The chain combines TRBV4-2 with TRBJ2-7; D remains unclear. This CDR3 comprises 13 residues. Trimming shortened V by 1 base and J by 3 bases, and 7 bases separated the two germline ends. Germline lookup yields CDR1 LGHNA and CDR2 YNFKEQ. The CDR3 spells CASSQVHGYEQYF. DNA of the CDR3: TGTGCCAGCAGCCAAGTCCACGGCTACGAGCAGTACTTC.

The chain recombines TRBV7-9 with TRBJ2-1; D is perhaps TRBD2 (5 bases). The CDR3 is made up of 15 amino acids. Looked up from germline, CDR1 is SEHNR and CDR2 is FQNEAQ (reference sequence). The V gene lost 1 base and the J gene lost 9 bases, with 16 bases spanning the gap. CDR3 DNA: TGTGCCAGCAGCTTAGTTAGCGAACGGTACGGTGAGCAGTTCTTC. Amino acid sequence: CASSLVSERYGEQFF.